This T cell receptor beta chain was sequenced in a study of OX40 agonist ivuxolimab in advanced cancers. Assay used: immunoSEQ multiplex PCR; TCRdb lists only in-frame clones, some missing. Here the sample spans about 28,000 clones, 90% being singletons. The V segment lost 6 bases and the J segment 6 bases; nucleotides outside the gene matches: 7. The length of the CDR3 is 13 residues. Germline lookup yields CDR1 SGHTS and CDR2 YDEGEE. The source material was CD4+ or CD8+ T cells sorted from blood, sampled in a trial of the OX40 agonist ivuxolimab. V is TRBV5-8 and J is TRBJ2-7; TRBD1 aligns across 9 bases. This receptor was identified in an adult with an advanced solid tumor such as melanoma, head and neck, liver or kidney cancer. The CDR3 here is CASTRQGGREQYF. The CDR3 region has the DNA TGTGCCAGCACCCGACAGGGGGGTCGCGAGCAGTACTTC.